This T cell receptor beta chain was sequenced in a study of cytomegalovirus exposure and HLA in healthy donors. Study as a whole: The Caucasian-associated ancestry cluster contained 81% of the approximately 420 genotyped donors.

The study ran its PCR with 60 Vbeta and 13 Jbeta primers. TCRdb's table, derived via immunoSEQ multiplex PCR, lists solely in-frame clones and lacks some. This table has over 65,000 clones, about three quarters appearing once. Trimming cost V 5 bases and J 3 bases, with 12 bases left between them. The CDR3 has 13 residues. From germline, CDR1 is SGHRS and CDR2 YFSETQ. General study points: Most TCR beta V segments were productive about 87% or about 30% of the time in an earlier analysis. Later examination showed HLA-associated TCR beta chains had greater clonal expansion than equally common others. The investigators catalogued 150 to 200 TCR beta chains as cytomegalovirus-associated.

A word on this clone: Its target is unknown.

Sequencing was performed on PBMCs. This sequence originates from a woman in her twenties or thirties in good health and CMV-seropositive. This sequence joins TRBV5-1 and TRBJ2-7; perhaps TRBD1 as D (5 bases). CDR3 amino acids: CASRDTSNYEQYF. The CDR3 DNA reads as TGCGCCAGCAGGGACACCTCCAACTACGAGCAGTACTTC.